Described below is a single TCR beta chain sequence and its context. The clone's antigen remains unknown. No much larger clonotype is one base removed from it; base qualities were not supplied. In the ophthalmopathy patients, disease was moderately to severely active, with a Clinical Activity Score of 3 or more, a NOSPECS grade of 4 or more, and a duration of less than 3 months. Exclusion was applied to patients with uncontrolled infections, other autoimmune diseases, pregnancy or lactation. Clinical symptoms, serum thyroxine and TRAb, thyroid ultrasound, and orbital computed tomography formed the basis for the diagnoses. PBMCs were separated from around 9.1 ml of fresh peripheral blood using Ficoll-Paque density gradient centrifugation. Total RNA was extracted using Trizol reagent, and RNA quality was assessed on an Agilent 2100 Bioanalyzer. The data are from a study of T cells in Graves' hyperthyroidism and ophthalmopathy (dated by TCRdb to between 2019 and 2020). Turning to the overall study: Peripheral blood was sampled at the time of initial diagnosis, prior to any treatment. In about 6 Graves' hyperthyroidism patients, the study also compared T-cell repertoires from thyroid tissue with T-cell repertoires from blood. The 95 to 100 discovery patients were randomly divided into training and test sets at a 7:3 ratio. Following sampling, methimazole starting at 30 mg daily was given to hyperthyroidism patients, and high-dose intravenous methylprednisolone was given to ophthalmopathy patients. To identify TCR V-J signatures that set the groups apart, the researchers used a discovery cohort of more than 95 patients, made up of around 40 with Graves' ophthalmopathy and some 55 with stable Graves' hyperthyroidism. The paper reports TCR Vbeta CDR3 sequencing of some 140 peripheral blood samples: around 45 ophthalmopathy, fewer than 85 hyperthyroidism and approximately 17 progressor patients. Whether ophthalmopathy could be predicted prospectively was tested in an independent validation cohort made up of approximately 19 hyperthyroidism patients plus 17 patients who later progressed to ophthalmopathy. General findings and caveats noted by the study authors: Most expanded thyroid clonotypes (frequency above 0.001) were also detected in blood, suggesting blood repertoires may reflect thyroid immune responses. During validation, the model predicted progression to ophthalmopathy a median of approximately 6.5 months ahead of onset, with almost 71% sensitivity and roughly 75% specificity. Sample size was not statistically predetermined, and investigators were not blinded to group allocation. In cross-validation, a model built on a 13 V-J signature told ophthalmopathy apart from stable hyperthyroidism with approximately 90% sensitivity and roughly 83% specificity, and in testing the same model reached 80%/75%.

From cysteine to phenylalanine, the CDR3 is 14 amino acids long. The only DNA kept is the CDR3, 42 bases in frame from the first base. V and J are truncated by 10 bases and 1 base respectively, leaving an intervening sequence of 16 bases. Reading the germline V gene gives CDR1 MNHNS and CDR2 SASEGT. TCR beta CDR3 regions were amplified from RNA transcripts. A first-round RT-PCR of the TCR CDR3 used the HTBI primer set with the Qiagen OneStep RT-PCR kit. Libraries were constructed in a second round of multiplex PCR, after which size selection and purification were performed. Paired-end sequencing of the libraries was performed with 100 bp reads on an Illumina HiSeq2000. Per the source publication's procedure: SOAPnuke was used to process the raw data, with reads discarded if the reads contained adapters or uncalled bases, had a mean Phred below 15, or lacked an exact constant-primer or identifier match. COPE v1.2.5 was used to merge high-quality paired reads, and clonotypes were defined as unique nucleotide sequences. MiTCR v1.1 was used to align the clonotypes against IMGT TRBV, TRBD and TRBJ reference segments. The analysis included only V-J combinations with a frequency above 0.0001, which together covered 98% to 99.2% of the repertoires. A TCS score was defined as the ratio of F50 (clonal expansion) to E x V (chaos), with BLOSUM62-based TCRdist applied between CDR3 peptides within each V-J. Welch's t-statistics and random forest reduced roughly 540 V-J features to 13, which were used in a naive Bayes classifier (R e1071). The raw public reads went through TCRdb reprocessing: fastp at Q25, MiXCR clone calling, in-frame beta chains kept. Each entry merges the rows of one CDR3 protein and shows their most common DNA and genes. The V and J calls were not made by the authors but by TCRdb's processing. This sample has around 520,000 distinct CDR3 sequences in its table, and approximately 25% of those were observed once. Together, the top ten hold about 11% of the sample.

The receptor was isolated from a woman aged 30 to 39 with Graves' ophthalmopathy. Sequencing input: blood. This chain joins TRBV6-1 to TRBJ1-1; the D gene cannot be named for sure. This receptor has the CDR3 CATSRSRENTEAFF. The DNA sequence is as follows: TGTGCCACCAGCCGTAGTAGGGAGAACACTGAAGCTTTCTTT.